A single sample is the source of the 10 T cell receptor beta chains below, sequenced in a study of cytomegalovirus exposure and HLA in healthy donors. Researchers ran the PCR with 60 Vbeta and 13 Jbeta primers. Clones were read by immunoSEQ multiplex PCR, and TCRdb kept only the in-frame ones, dropping some. Its table lists about 160,000 clones. Material: PBMCs. The origin of the receptors is a man aged 25-45 years in good health and CMV-seronegative.

This chain uses TRBV11-2 with TRBJ2-3; D is perhaps TRBD2 (6 bases). CDR1 is SGHAT, CDR2 FQNNGV, per germline. V lost 2 bases and J lost 3, with 12 bases in between. The CDR3 has 15 amino acids. This chain's CDR3 is CASSLIGGSTDTQYF. CDR3 nucleotides: TGTGCCAGCAGCTTAATTGGGGGGAGTACAGATACGCAGTATTTT.

The chain is built from TRBV28 and TRBJ2-1, with 10 bases aligning to TRBD1. There are 16 residues in the CDR3. CDR1 and CDR2 from the germline V gene are MDHEN and SYDVKM. Trimming cost V 2 bases and J 1 base; bases outside gene matches: 2. The CDR3 region has the DNA TGTGCCAGCAGTTTAGGACAGGGGGGGTCCTACAATGAGCAGTTCTTC. Its translation is CASSLGQGGSYNEQFF. Full variable domain (outside the CDR3, taken from reference TRBV28 and TRBJ2-1): DVKVTQSSRYLVKRTGEKVFLECVQDMDHENMFWYRQDPGLGLRLIYFSYDVKMKEKGDIPEGYSVSREKKERFSLILESASTNQTSMYLCASSLGQGGSYNEQFFGPGTRLTVL.

This rearrangement joins TRBV6-5 to TRBJ2-2, with 7 bases matching TRBD2. Per the germline V gene, CDR1 is MNHEY and CDR2 is SVGAGI. The junction had 7 bases not matched to a gene; V was cut back by 4 bases and J by 5 bases. CDR3 size: 15 residues. This CDR3 reads CASSSRRGRTGELFF. The DNA of the CDR3 is TGTGCCAGCAGTTCTCGGCGGGGGAGGACCGGGGAGCTGTTTTTT.

DNA for the CDR3: TGTGCCAGCAGCCCCCTGCTAGCGGGGAACACCGGGGAGCTGTTTTTT. Its protein product is CASSPLLAGNTGELFF. V usage is TRBV9 and J usage is TRBJ2-2; TRBD2 agrees at 8 bases. The CDR3 is made up of 16 amino acids. CDR1 and CDR2 from the germline V gene are SGDLS and YYNGEE. V lost 4 bases and J lost 1; bases outside the gene matches: 6.

CDR3 coding DNA: TGTGCCAGCAGCTCGACAGGGCCAGGGAAACTGTTTTTT. Its translation: CASSSTGPGKLFF. The chain carries TRBV7-8 and TRBJ1-4; 7 nucleotides align to TRBD1. V was clipped by 4 bases and J by 11 bases; unmatched bases: 7. CDR1 and CDR2 from the germline V gene are SGHVS and FQNEAQ. The CDR3 covers 13 residues.

The chain couples TRBV30 to TRBJ2-7; 7 nucleotides align to TRBD1. V shed 4 bases and J 6 bases; nucleotides not matched to a gene: 15. The germline gives CDR1 GTSNPN, CDR2 SVGIG (reference sequence). The CDR3 length is 15 residues. The DNA for the CDR3 is TGTGCCTGGATCACGAAACAGGGGTGGGTGCGCGAGCAGTACTTC. As protein: CAWITKQGWVREQYF.

The chain couples TRBV19 to TRBJ1-2, with 7 bases identical to TRBD1. The trim removed 5 bases at V and 5 bases at J, leaving 20 bases unmatched. CDR1 LNHDA and CDR2 SQIVND come from the germline V gene (reference sequence). There are 18 residues in the CDR3. This CDR3 is CASSSRPGGQLSEYGYTF. The DNA of the CDR3 is TGTGCCAGTAGTTCCCGCCCCGGGGGACAGTTATCGGAGTATGGCTACACCTTC.

The V gene is TRBV6-5, the J gene TRBJ1-2, with 8 bases aligning to TRBD1. Germline lookup yields CDR1 MNHEY and CDR2 SVGAGI. CDR3 length: 14 amino acids. The V gene end was trimmed by 2 bases and the J gene end by 5 bases; junction bases not matched to a gene: 4. CDR3 protein: CASSYQTGAYGYTF. In nucleotides, the CDR3 is TGTGCCAGCAGTTACCAGACAGGGGCTTATGGCTACACCTTC.

The chain combines TRBV5-6 with TRBJ2-7; 8 bases fit TRBD1. Unmatched junction bases numbered 2, after V lost 0 bases and J lost 6 bases. The CDR3 length is 13 residues. CDR1 SGHDT and CDR2 YYEEEE come from the germline V gene. The CDR3 nucleotides read TGTGCCAGCAGCTTGGCCAGGGGGCTCGAGCAGTACTTC. Protein product: CASSLARGLEQYF.

J is TRBJ1-1 and V is TRBV5-8, with TRBD1 matching over 9 bases. The CDR3 sequence is 17 residues long. V dropped 4 bases and J dropped 0; count of bases not matched to a gene: 10. Germline V gives CDR1 SGHTS, CDR2 YDEGEE. CDR3 protein: CASSPGQGTLLNTEAFF. The CDR3 DNA reads TGTGCCAGCAGCCCCGGACAGGGGACTTTACTGAACACTGAAGCTTTCTTT.